The source of this TCR beta chain is a study of cytomegalovirus exposure and HLA in healthy donors (dated by TCRdb to 2016 to 2017). General notes on the study: According to an earlier analysis of 587 of the donors, roughly 180 million T cells yielded approximately 120 million unique TCR beta sequences and approximately 300 Gb of sequence data. Roughly 300 gigabases of sequencing data and around 88 million unique TCR sequences made up an early release that covered nearly 650 HLA-typed donors. Among the roughly 370 genotyped donors, around 81% belonged to the genetic ancestry cluster associated with self-reported Caucasian donors. The aim of the study was to test whether cataloging public T cell receptors could identify signatures of past pathogen exposure. The study used immunosequencing to profile the T cell repertoires of about 670 subjects and linked those repertoires to cytomegalovirus serostatus. A separate validation cohort of 100 to 150 different subjects was used in addition to the roughly 620-subject first cohort. High-throughput TCR immunosequencing, statistical association of individual TCRs with disease status, and machine learning were combined to predict cytomegalovirus infection status. A later analysis re-analyzed previously published TCR beta repertoires from roughly 600 donors and added high-resolution HLA genotyping to study TCR occurrence patterns. Rather than using new phenotypic data, the later analysis identified candidate immune exposures from TCR beta sequences and from how often those sequences occurred across donors. An earlier analysis of some 600 of the donors applied high-throughput TCR beta sequencing to assess whether each TCR beta V gene segment acted as functional or pseudogenic. Alongside the repertoire data, information on donor age, sex, ethnicity and CMV serostatus was compiled. Genome-wide SNP genotypes for about 60% of the 666 donors were used in a later genetic analysis, which treated that subset as a discovery cohort. All discovery cohort repertoires had been generated using a single sequencing platform. HLA typing covered class I and class II loci at four-digit resolution. Typing coverage differed by locus: A, B, C, DRB1 and DQB1 were typed in roughly 620-630 donors, DQA1 in 500 to 550, DPA1 in 606, and DPB1 in about 450. Several DR-DQ haplotypes were handled as single units for association and clustering, since linkage in the cohort was strong. Among several hundred genotyped donors of the cohort, an average of approximately 200,000 unique TCR beta nucleotide sequences was sequenced per donor, of which roughly 18% were non-productive.

What the study reported, not specific to this receptor: An earlier analysis of approximately 570 of the donors showed that most TCR beta V segments appeared in productive rearrangements either about 90% or about 30% of the time, which broadly matched IMGT annotations. In a later analysis, TCR association rates were found to vary across HLA loci, with the most associated TCRs seen for DRB1 alleles and the fewest for HLA-C alleles. HLA typing was unavailable for some donors at each locus, so association tests used only the typed subset. Some 16 rarely observed V segments, including chromosome 9 orphons, were excluded from the earlier analysis of a few hundred of the donors because counts were too low. Most CMV-associated TCR beta chains appeared to be HLA-restricted in a later analysis, and the HLA associations seemed to be driven largely by CMV exposure. The only immune exposure information available for the cohort was CMV serostatus. In a later genetic analysis, a missense DCLRE1C variant was associated with V-gene and J-gene trimming of TCR beta chains, and the association was replicated in an independent cohort. The study gave a list of 150 to 200 TCR beta chains associated with cytomegalovirus. It was suggested by the authors that the approach could potentially be generalized to other disease states and immunological phenotypes. In both the original and validation cohorts, the classifier was reported to diagnose cytomegalovirus status with high specificity and sensitivity. A few of the identified cytomegalovirus-associated TCR beta chains were confirmed in vitro to be specific for cytomegalovirus antigens. A later genetic analysis reported fewer N-insertions in productive TCRs among donors in an Asian-associated ancestry cluster than the roughly 700-donor mean. Some IMGT-functional V segments, including TRBV6-2 and TRBV6-3, could not be told apart with the 87-base-pair reads, so those segments were excluded. A cluster of highly shared sequence variants was judged likely to be a technical artifact of the sequencing pipeline. A further reported finding was that TCR beta sequences accurately predicted the HLA-A and HLA-B alleles for most subjects in the first cohort. According to a later analysis, parvovirus B19, influenza, CMV and Epstein-Barr virus appeared linked to several top co-occurrence clusters. Correlated functional status among segregating V segments might be attributable to linkage disequilibrium, but an unknown experimental factor could not be ruled out. When HLA alleles, especially DR and DQ, strongly co-occurred, attributing TCR associations to individual alleles was difficult. Compared with equally common non-associated chains, HLA-associated TCR beta chains in a later analysis were more clonally expanded and had lower generation probabilities. Most TCR sequences were observed very rarely across donors, whereas some public TCRs were present in many individuals. Specific HLA alleles were associated with roughly 16,000 TCR beta sequences at a false discovery rate of 0.05 in a later analysis. Only TCR beta chains were sequenced in this cohort, and the absence of alpha or paired-chain data limited detectable features. The presence/absence analyses assumed that sequencing depth was roughly uniform across donors, and that assumption may not be true.

In total, roughly 670 healthy bone marrow donors made up the cohort. Cohort members were all nominally healthy when sampled, although unrecorded immune exposures were likely present. The donor tested CMV seropositive and was one of the 289 seropositive cohort members. A peripheral blood sample was collected from each donor, and TCR beta sequencing was performed on peripheral blood mononuclear cells. Genomic DNA was extracted from the blood cell samples with the Qiagen DNeasy Blood Extraction Kit. Receptor amplification or capture employed the immunoSEQ multiplex PCR assay. For the multiplex PCR, a mixture combining 60 forward primers for TCR Vbeta segments and 13 reverse primers for TCR Jbeta segments was used. A multiplex PCR assay on genomic DNA amplified the CDR3 region of rearranged TCR beta genes. On the Illumina HiSeq System, the amplified TCR beta libraries were sequenced as 87-base-pair reads. The authors' pipeline ran thus. A later analysis tallied roughly 80 million unique TCR beta chains across the 700 or so repertoires, and approximately 11 million of those chains were shared by two or more donors. A nearest-neighbor algorithm error-corrected the raw reads and collapsed the reads into unique sequences, merging closely related sequences to remove PCR and sequencing errors. To assign V, D and J gene segments, CDR3 sequences were aligned to IMGT reference sequences. Each retained sequence needed at least a six-nucleotide match to both a V gene segment and a J gene segment. A rearrangement counted as productive if the CDR3 had no stop codons and remained in frame with V and J, and every other rearrangement counted as non-productive. CDR3 was defined according to IMGT convention as the region running from the second conserved V-encoded cysteine to the conserved J-encoded phenylalanine. The earlier analysis of fewer than 700 of the donors excluded sequences that lacked an unambiguous match to a single V gene segment. In an earlier analysis of approximately 560 of the donors, a V segment was called functional when productive rearrangements were above 56.7%, and segregating when the standard deviation between donors exceeded 5%. A statistical classification framework was built to diagnose cytomegalovirus status from the catalog of TCR beta chain sequences. In a later analysis, V and J genes were assigned by comparing TCR nucleotide sequences against IMGT/GENE-DB human TR gene sequences. A later analysis assigned CDR3 sequences and most-parsimonious VDJ recombination scenarios with the TCRdist pipeline. In a later analysis, each TCR beta chain was defined by its CDR3 amino acid sequence together with its V-gene family, and reads without a unique V-gene family were excluded. As a way to deal with suspected cross-contamination and a sequencing artifact, a later analysis dropped more than 500 nucleotide sequences that were highly shared and had low generation probability. In a later analysis, a clonal expansion index was calculated for each public chain from normalized within-repertoire ranks of inferred template counts. In a later analysis, generation probabilities were computed using a VDJ recombination model fitted to out-of-frame rearrangements, and the results were checked against IGoR. In a later analysis, TCR-TCR, TCR-HLA and TCR-CMV co-occurrence was scored with hypergeometric tests, and a repertoire-size bias correction was applied to TCR pairs. False discovery rates were estimated in a later analysis by permuting HLA or CMV assignments 20 times. A later analysis grouped co-occurring TCRs with DBSCAN, adding TCRdist sequence similarity when clustering within HLA-allele-positive subsets. For co-occurrence clustering, repertoires with fewer than 30,000 or more than 120,000 public chains were excluded, along with four or five repertoires with anomalous nucleotide sharing. TCRdb re-hosts the immuneACCESS table, in-frame sequences only. Its copies lack some clones; in the studies checked, an unresolved V gene accounts for under half of them, and the cause for the rest is not known. The V and J calls and clone size are taken from that table; D and trimming were inferred from the DNA. This sample lists 95,000 to 150,000 clones; roughly 80% were detected once. The top ten clonotypes cover around 18% of the sample.

The CDR3 holds 15 amino acids from the cysteine to the phenylalanine. CDR3 DNA only is kept here, 45 bases in frame from base 1. From a lookup of the germline V gene, CDR1 and CDR2 are MGHRA and YSYEKL. The junction carries 12 bases between V and J, which are trimmed by 1 base and 5 bases respectively. To note about this clone: This clone's antigen is unknown. No much larger clone exists at a distance of one base, and base qualities are not known.

The clonotype comes from a man younger than 35 in good health and CMV-seropositive. The specimen sequenced was PBMCs. The rearrangement joined TRBV4-1 to TRBJ1-3, with no D gene named confidently. Here is the DNA: TGCGCCAGCAGCCAAGGGTGGATGGAGAGAAACACCATATATTTT. It codes for CASSQGWMERNTIYF.